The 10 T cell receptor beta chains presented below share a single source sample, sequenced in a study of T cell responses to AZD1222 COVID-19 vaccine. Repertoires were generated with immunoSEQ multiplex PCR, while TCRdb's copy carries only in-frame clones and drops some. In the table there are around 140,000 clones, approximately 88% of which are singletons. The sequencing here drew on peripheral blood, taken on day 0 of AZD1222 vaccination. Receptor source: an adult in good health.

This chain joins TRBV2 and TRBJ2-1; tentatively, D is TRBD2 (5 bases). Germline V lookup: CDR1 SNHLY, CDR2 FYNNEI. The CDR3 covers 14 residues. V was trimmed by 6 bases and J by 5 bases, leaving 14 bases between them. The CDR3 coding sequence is TGTGCCAGCAGACGGACGGACTTTAACAATGAGCAGTTCTTC. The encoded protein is CASRRTDFNNEQFF.

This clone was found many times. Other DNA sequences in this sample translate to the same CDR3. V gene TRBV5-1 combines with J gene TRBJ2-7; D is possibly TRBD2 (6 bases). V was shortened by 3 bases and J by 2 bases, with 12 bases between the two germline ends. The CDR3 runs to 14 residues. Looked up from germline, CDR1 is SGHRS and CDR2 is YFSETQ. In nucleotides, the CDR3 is TGCGCCAGCAGCTCCGGGACTCTCACCTACGAGCAGTACTTC. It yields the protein CASSSGTLTYEQYF.

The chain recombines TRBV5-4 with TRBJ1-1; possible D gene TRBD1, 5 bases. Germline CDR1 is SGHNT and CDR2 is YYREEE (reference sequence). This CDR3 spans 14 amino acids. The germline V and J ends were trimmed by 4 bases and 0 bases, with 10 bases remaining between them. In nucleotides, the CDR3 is TGTGCCAGCAGCCCGGACACTCTGAACACTGAAGCTTTCTTT. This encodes CASSPDTLNTEAFF. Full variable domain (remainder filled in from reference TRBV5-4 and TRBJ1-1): ETGVTQSPTHLIKTRGQQVTLRCSSQSGHNTVSWYQQALGQGPQFIFQYYREEENGRGNFPPRFSGLQFPNYSSELNVNALELDDSALYLCASSPDTLNTEAFFGQGTRLTVV.

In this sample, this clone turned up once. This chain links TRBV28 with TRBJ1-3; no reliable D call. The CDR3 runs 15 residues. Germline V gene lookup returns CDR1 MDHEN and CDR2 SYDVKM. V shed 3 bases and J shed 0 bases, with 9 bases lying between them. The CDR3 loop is CASSFGSYSGNTIYF. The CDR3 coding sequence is TGTGCCAGCAGTTTCGGCAGTTACTCTGGAAACACCATATATTTT. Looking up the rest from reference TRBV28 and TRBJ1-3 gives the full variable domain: DVKVTQSSRYLVKRTGEKVFLECVQDMDHENMFWYRQDPGLGLRLIYFSYDVKMKEKGDIPEGYSVSREKKERFSLILESASTNQTSMYLCASSFGSYSGNTIYFGEGSWLTVV.

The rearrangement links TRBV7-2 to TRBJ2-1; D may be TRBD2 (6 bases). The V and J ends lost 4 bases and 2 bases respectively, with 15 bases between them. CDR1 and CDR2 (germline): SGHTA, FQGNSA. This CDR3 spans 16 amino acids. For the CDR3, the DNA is TGTGCCAGCAGCTCGCATAAAGGGAGGCCCTACAATGAGCAGTTCTTC. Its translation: CASSSHKGRPYNEQFF.

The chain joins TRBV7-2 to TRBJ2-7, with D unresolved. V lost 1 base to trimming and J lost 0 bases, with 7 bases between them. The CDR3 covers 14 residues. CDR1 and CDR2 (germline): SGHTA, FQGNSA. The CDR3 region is CASSLGRSSYEQYF. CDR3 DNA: TGTGCCAGCAGCTTAGGGCGGAGCTCCTACGAGCAGTACTTC. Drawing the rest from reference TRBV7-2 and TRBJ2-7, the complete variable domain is GAGVSQSPSNKVTEKGKDVELRCDPISGHTALYWYRQSLGQGLEFLIYFQGNSAPDKSGLPSDRFSAERTGGSVSTLTIQRTQQEDSAVYLCASSLGRSSYEQYFGPGTRLTVT.

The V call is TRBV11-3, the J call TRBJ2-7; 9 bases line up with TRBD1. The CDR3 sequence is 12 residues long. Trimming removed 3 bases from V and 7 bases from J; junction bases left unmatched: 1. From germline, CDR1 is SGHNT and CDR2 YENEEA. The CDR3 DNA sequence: TGTGCCAGCAGCTTGACAGGGGGGGAGCAGTACTTC. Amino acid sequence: CASSLTGGEQYF.

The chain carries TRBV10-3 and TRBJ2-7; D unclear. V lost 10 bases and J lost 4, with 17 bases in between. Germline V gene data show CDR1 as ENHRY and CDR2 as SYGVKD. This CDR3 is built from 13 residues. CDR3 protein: CASNREPGYEQYF. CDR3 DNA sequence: TGTGCCAGCAACAGAGAACCGGGTTACGAGCAGTACTTC.

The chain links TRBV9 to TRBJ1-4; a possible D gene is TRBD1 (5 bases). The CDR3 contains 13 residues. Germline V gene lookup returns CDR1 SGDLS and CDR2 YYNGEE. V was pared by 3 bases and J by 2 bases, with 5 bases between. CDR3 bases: TGTGCCAGCAGCGGACAGACTAATGAAAAACTGTTTTTT. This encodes CASSGQTNEKLFF.

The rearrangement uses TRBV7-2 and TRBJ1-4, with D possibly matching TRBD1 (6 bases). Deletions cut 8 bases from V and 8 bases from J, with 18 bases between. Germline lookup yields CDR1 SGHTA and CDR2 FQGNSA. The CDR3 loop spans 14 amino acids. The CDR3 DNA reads TGTGCCAGCGCCCTGGGGGGGGCAGAAGAAAAACTGTTTTTT. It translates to CASALGGAEEKLFF.